This T cell receptor beta chain is drawn from a study of vaccination effects on CD4 cells after COVID-19 (dated by TCRdb to between 2021 and 2023). For context, the study as a whole: Post-vaccine samples across the study were collected a median of 72 days after the second dose, with a range of 14 to 241. Cultures from other donors in the study were sequenced with the Oncomine TCR Beta short-read assay on an Illumina iSeq 100. Altogether, 10 COVID-19 convalescent patients and several SARS-CoV-2-naive healthy vaccine recipients made up the full study. The study compared SARS-CoV-2 spike-specific CD4+ TCR repertoires before and after mRNA vaccination in COVID-19 convalescent patients and infection-naive vaccine recipients. The investigation overall reported the following: In healthy vaccine recipients, vaccine-induced clones were almost all SARS-CoV-2 mono-reactive, with only 1 of 255 being cross-reactive with common cold coronaviruses. Clones induced by infection and clones induced by vaccination both contracted markedly at late timepoints after vaccination, which fits with T cell responses waning over time. The study was limited by a small number of convalescent patients, and early post-infection timepoints were lacking.

The CDR3 spans 14 residues, from the cysteine through the phenylalanine. The CDR3 DNA has 42 bases and is translated from base 1. Sequences SNHLY (CDR1) and FYNNEI (CDR2) are obtained from the germline V gene. The junction shows trimming of 6 bases on V and 5 bases on J, plus 11 bases between the germline ends. Library construction relied on the immunoSEQ multiplex PCR assay. DNA from the cultured, isolated CD4+ T cells was subjected to TCR beta CDR3 sequencing. On the authors' methods: Non-productive TCR sequences were removed and reads were trimmed to the CDR3 region, keeping CDR3s of at least 7 amino acids. The MANAFEST web app was used to identify antigen-specific clonotypes by comparing expansion in peptide wells with expansion in reference cultures. Positive clones required FDR<0.05 expansion versus reference and all other wells, odds ratio above 5, and frequency above 0.1% in two replicate wells. Cross-reactive clonotypes were defined as significantly expanded in SARS-CoV-2 spike wells and in at least one common cold coronavirus spike condition. Levenshtein distance calculated with the stringdist R package was used to assess CDR3 similarity, and unrooted trees were constructed with ape in R 3.6.1. Not all clones reach the TCRdb copy of this immuneACCESS table, which keeps in-frame sequences only. Checked studies attribute under half of the gap to unresolved V genes and leave the rest unexplained. V and J calls and clone size are given by that table; D and trimming were obtained from the DNA. In this sample the table shows tens of thousands of clones, roughly four fifths of which occur a single time. The top ten clonotypes cover around 8.4% of the sample.

About this clone: Its binding antigen is unknown. The sample holds no much larger clone one base away, and base qualities are not on file.

To identify antigen-specific CD4+ T cell clonotypes by their expansion, the ViraFEST assay first stimulated PBMC with viral peptide pools and then applied TCR sequencing. After less than 13 days of culture, CD4+ T cells were isolated with the EasySep CD4+ T cell isolation kit. Participants received two doses of either the BNT162b2 or the mRNA-1273 mRNA SARS-CoV-2 vaccine. Healthy vaccine recipients had no prior SARS-CoV-2 infection, confirmed by negative nucleocapsid antibodies before and after vaccination. Some 1.9 million PBMC per well were cultured with 9 to 10 ug/ml peptides in IMDM containing roughly 5% human AB serum, about 9.6 IU/ml IL-2 and gentamicin. On days 3 and 7, half of the culture medium was replaced with fresh IL-2-containing medium. Unless noted otherwise, every peptide stimulation condition was grown in triplicate wells. Using Ficoll-Paque Plus gradient centrifugation, PBMC were separated from whole blood and then either used fresh or cryopreserved at -140C. The spike proteins of SARS-CoV-2 and of the common cold coronaviruses HCoV-NL63, HCoV-OC43 and HCoV-229E were spanned by overlapping peptide pools. Genomic DNA was extracted from cultured CD4+ T cells with the QIAamp micro DNA kit.

The sequence was collected from a human donor who received a COVID-19 vaccine. The starting material was CD4+ T cells from PBMCs cultured with HCoV-229E spike peptides, obtained after COVID-19 vaccination. Reading the label with the study, this specimen's cell subset or site is: HCoV-229E spike overlapping peptide pool stimulation. This chain joins TRBV2 to TRBJ1-6; no D segment can be confidently identified. The base sequence is TGTGCCAGCAGCTCTCGGACGGATAATTCACCCCTCCACTTT. Its translation reads: CASSSRTDNSPLHF.